These 14 T cell receptor beta chains were sequenced from one sample in a study of HIV-infected patients and healthy controls. Roughly three months, about 14 weeks, into antiretroviral therapy, follow-up blood was collected. All unsorted peripheral T cells were captured because whole blood was used without fractionation. Reverse transcription used 450 to 650 ng RNA and constant-region primers for alpha and beta. Using multiplexing indices, alpha and beta chain libraries were generated apart by chain-specific third strand synthesis. In TCRdb, the 5' RACE reads were re-called with MiXCR into one record per CDR3 protein. This repertoire shows 8,400 or so distinct CDR3 sequences, roughly 9% found once; its top ten account for over 8.5%. Source: blood, taken during antiretroviral therapy. The receptors come from an adult with HIV infection.

This clonotype was recorded a few times. V and J are TRBV5-1 and TRBJ2-1; D ambiguous. Germline CDR1 SGHRS, CDR2 YFSETQ. The length of the CDR3 is 16 residues. V dropped 2 bases and J dropped 7 bases, with 19 bases sitting between them. The CDR3 here is CASSFVRNYYINEQFF. Written as DNA, the CDR3 is TGCGCCAGCAGCTTCGTACGAAACTACTACATTAATGAGCAGTTCTTC.

In this sample, this clonotype is medium-sized. J is TRBJ2-2 and V is TRBV5-6; weak D call: TRBD2 (5 bases). The CDR3 consists of 15 residues. Germline CDR1 reads SGHDT; CDR2 reads YYEEEE. Trimming took off 1 base at V and 6 bases at J, with 13 bases between the two ends. Here the CDR3 reads CASSLTTKFPGELFF. Here the CDR3 DNA reads TGTGCCAGCAGCTTGACGACTAAGTTTCCCGGGGAGCTGTTTTTT.

This clonotype was counted many times. The chain combines TRBV4-2 with TRBJ1-1, with TRBD1 matching 7 bases. Germline V gene data show CDR1 as LGHNA and CDR2 as YNFKEQ. The V segment lost 4 bases and the J segment 6 bases; nucleotides outside the gene matches: 5. The CDR3 is made up of 13 amino acids. The CDR3 loop reads CASSPQGISEAFF. The DNA of the CDR3 is TGTGCCAGCAGCCCACAGGGGATCTCTGAAGCTTTCTTT.

This clonotype came up many times. The chain couples TRBV23-1 to TRBJ2-5; D ambiguous. TRBV23-1 is placed among ORFs of uncertain function. CDR3 length: 14 residues. Trimming left V 1 base short and J 1 base short, with 7 bases between. The CDR3 region is CASSQWHSQETQYF. For the CDR3, the DNA is TGCGCCAGCAGTCAATGGCACAGCCAAGAGACCCAGTACTTC.

This clonotype was recorded a few times. The rearrangement joins TRBV7-8 to TRBJ2-3, with D possibly TRBD1 on 6 matching bases. The CDR3 consists of 15 residues. V was pared by 6 bases and J by 6 bases, with 19 bases between. CDR1 is SGHVS, CDR2 FQNEAQ, per germline. CDR3 loop: CASRSPDLTGDTQYF. In nucleotides, the CDR3 is TGTGCCAGCAGGTCCCCGGACCTTACAGGGGATACGCAGTATTTT.

The rearrangement links TRBV20-1 to TRBJ2-3; possible D gene TRBD1, 6 bases. Trimming removed 0 bases from V and 3 bases from J, with 16 bases in between. Germline assignment: CDR1 DFQATT and CDR2 SNEGSKA (reference sequence). This CDR3 has 16 amino acids. CDR3 protein: CSARDLGRGETDTQYF. CDR3 coding DNA: TGCAGTGCTAGAGATCTCGGCAGGGGAGAAACAGATACGCAGTATTTT.

This clonotype appeared a few times. The CDR3 nucleotides are TGCAGTGCTAGGATACCTCAGGGTGACAATCAGCCCCAGCATTTT. Amino acid sequence: CSARIPQGDNQPQHF. V usage is TRBV20-1 and J usage is TRBJ1-5; a possible D gene is TRBD1 (5 bases). Germline-derived CDR1 and CDR2 are DFQATT and SNEGSKA (reference sequence). This CDR3 is built from 15 residues. The V end lost 3 bases, the J end lost 3 bases, and 15 bases lay between the germline ends.

By sample fraction, this clonotype is medium-sized. The J gene is TRBJ2-7, the V gene TRBV20-1; 7 bases are a match to TRBD2. With V trimmed by 3 bases and J by 4 bases, 3 bases remained unmatched. The CDR3 consists of 12 residues. Germline loops: CDR1 DFQATT, CDR2 SNEGSKA (reference sequence). The CDR3 loop is CSARVAGYEQYF. DNA of the CDR3: TGCAGTGCTAGGGTAGCGGGTTACGAGCAGTACTTC.

Relative to its sample, this clonotype is medium-sized. The chain carries TRBV5-4 and TRBJ2-1, with 7 bases fitting TRBD1. Germline CDR1 and CDR2: SGHNT and YYREEE (reference sequence). J lost 2 bases, V lost 2 bases, and 7 bases had no gene match. This CDR3 has 16 residues. In DNA form, the CDR3 reads TGTGCCAGCAGCTTTCCCAGGGGGAATACCTACAATGAGCAGTTCTTC. Residues: CASSFPRGNTYNEQFF.

The chain recombines TRBV20-1 with TRBJ2-1; no firm D call. CDR1 DFQATT and CDR2 SNEGSKA come from the germline V gene (reference sequence). CDR3 length equals 13 residues. V shed 4 bases and J shed 1 base, with 8 bases lying between them. CDR3 loop: CSAILVSYNEQFF. The CDR3 region has the DNA TGCAGTGCTATTCTGGTTTCCTACAATGAGCAGTTCTTC.

In this sample, this clonotype turned up many times. The gene calls are TRBV28 and TRBJ2-7; D remains ambiguous. CDR1 MDHEN and CDR2 SYDVKM come from the germline V gene. V dropped 9 bases and J dropped 5 bases, with 14 bases sitting between them. The CDR3 contains 12 residues. The CDR3 DNA is TGTGCCAGTCTCGGAAGAAGTGACGAGCAGTACTTC. The encoded protein is CASLGRSDEQYF.

This clonotype counts as medium-sized (0.01 to 0.1%). The DNA of the CDR3 is TGTGCCAGCAGTCCTCGGGACAGCTATCAGCCCCAGCATTTT. Amino acid sequence: CASSPRDSYQPQHF. The chain employs TRBV6-6 and TRBJ1-5, with 7 bases aligning to TRBD1. V lost 5 bases, J lost 5 bases, and 6 bases stayed unmatched. The CDR3 contains 14 residues. The germline gives CDR1 MNHNY, CDR2 SVGAGI (reference sequence).

Judged by abundance, this clonotype is medium-sized. The gene calls are TRBV7-9 and TRBJ2-1; D call uncertain. This CDR3 comprises 11 residues. The germline gives CDR1 SEHNR, CDR2 FQNEAQ (reference sequence). V dropped 6 bases and J dropped 2 bases, with 2 bases sitting between them. The CDR3 DNA is TGTGCCAGCAGTCCCTACAATGAGCAGTTCTTC. Translation: CASSPYNEQFF.

The sample holds a few counts of this clonotype. The CDR3 DNA sequence: TGCAGCGCGAAGCTCGGGACCTACACTGAAGCTTTCTTT. Translated: CSAKLGTYTEAFF. The chain uses TRBV29-1 and TRBJ1-1, with D perhaps matching TRBD1 (5 bases). The V and J ends lost 7 bases and 3 bases respectively, with 15 bases between them. This CDR3 is 13 amino acids long. The V gene's germline CDR1 is SQVTM and CDR2 ANQGSEA.